The rows below give T cell receptor beta chains drawn from one sample of a study of shared clonotypes between healthy human individuals. Profiled with immunoSEQ multiplex PCR; TCRdb holds only in-frame clones, not every one. The sample has some 2.1 million clones, about 94% seen once. Sequencing was performed on naive CD8+ T cells from PBMCs. Receptors were obtained from a man between 18 and 35 years old in good health. Some clones in this sample may be carry-over from other donors' samples. Each CDR3 is given with its conserved first and last residue.

J	V	CDR3
TRBJ2-7	TRBV15	CATSRDPSTSAVYEQYF
TRBJ2-1	TRBV7-2	CASSPGVSYNEQFF
TRBJ2-1	TRBV15	CATSRAGGVYNEQFF
TRBJ2-1	TRBV5-8	CASSHVLAGRSYNEQFF
TRBJ2-2	TRBV28	CASNRDTSTGELFF
TRBJ2-7	TRBV7-2	CASSPARGPIYEQYF
TRBJ1-4	TRBV7-9	CASSSGFNEKLFF
TRBJ2-3	TRBV15	CATSRGRARTDTQYF
TRBJ2-7	TRBV7-9	CASSLDGGWEQYF
TRBJ2-1	TRBV4-3	CASSRLLAGGTNEQFF
TRBJ2-3	TRBV7-9	CASSPGGLSTDTQYF